What follows are 27 T cell receptor beta chains derived from one specimen sequenced in a study of tissue T cells after allogeneic stem cell transplantation. Assay used: immunoSEQ multiplex PCR; TCRdb lists only in-frame clones, some missing. The sample records more than 6,500 clones, around 37% being singletons. Indicated time point: mouse harvest day 14 after allogeneic transplant. Mouse grafts combined 10^7 T-cell-depleted bone marrow cells with 10^6 splenic CD5+ T cells. Specimen: skin. The receptors stem from a female BALB/c mouse given C57BL/6 T cells with graft-versus-host disease after an allogeneic hematopoietic cell transplant.

Notes on this clone: Gene names are the mouse ones. The CDR3 end falls 1 residue outside the read, so it is completed with the germline J gene. V and J are TRBV17 and TRBJ1-4; no clear D gene. CDR1 and CDR2 (germline): MNHDT, YYDKIL. Trimming removed 6 bases at V and 0 bases at J, with 11 bases between. CDR3 size: 15 residues. The CDR3 loop is CASSPRQISNERLFF. The CDR3 bases that were read are TGTGCTAGCAGCCCCCGGCAGATTTCCAACGAAAGATTATTT.

By share, this clone counts as medium-sized. The genes and germline here are from mouse. Read sequence stops 1 residue before the CDR3 end, and the germline J gene provides the missing end. The J gene is TRBJ2-2, the V gene TRBV19; D remains ambiguous. Germline V lookup: CDR1 FNHDT, CDR2 SITEND (reference sequence). V was trimmed by 1 base and J by 1 base, leaving 5 bases between them. The CDR3 has 14 amino acids. CDR3 DNA (partial): TGTGCCAGCAGTATACGGGTAAACACCGGGCAGCTCTAC. Protein sequence: CASSIRVNTGQLY. The CDR3, in full, reads CASSIRVNTGQLYF.

This clone was found a few times. Gene names are mouse gene names. The sequence runs out 1 residue before the end of the CDR3; the remainder is reconstructed from the germline J gene. The chain recombines TRBV26 with TRBJ1-3; D possibly corresponds to TRBD1 (6 bases). Germline V gene data show CDR1 as KGHPV and CDR2 as FQNQEV (reference sequence). The CDR3 covers 14 residues. V was shortened by 4 bases and J by 2 bases, with 9 bases between the two germline ends. The part of the CDR3 DNA that was read is TGTGCCAGCAGTCGAACAGGGACTGGAAATACGCTCTAT. Its translation: CASSRTGTGNTLY. The CDR3, in full, reads CASSRTGTGNTLYF.

As for this clone: The genes and germline here are from mouse. The read falls 1 residue short of the CDR3 end, and the missing part is taken from the germline J gene. J is TRBJ1-2 and V is TRBV13-2; 10 bases fit TRBD1. V shed 3 bases, J shed 2 bases, and the junction held 4 bases outside the gene matches. From germline, CDR1 is NNHNN and CDR2 SYGAGS (reference sequence). The CDR3 sequence is 15 residues long. The CDR3 protein is CASGAPGQGNSDYTF. CDR3 DNA, as far as it was read: TGTGCCAGCGGTGCCCCGGGACAGGGGAACTCCGACTACACC.

This clone counts as medium-sized. Each gene name is a mouse one. Sequencing ends 1 residue short of the CDR3 end; the germline J gene provides the rest. V and J are TRBV3 and TRBJ1-2; the D is unclear. The CDR3 length is 12 residues. Germline-derived CDR1 and CDR2 are SNHLY and FYNGKV (reference sequence). The V end was cut by 1 base, the J end by 2 bases, with 2 bases between. The CDR3 DNA, read in part, is TGTGCCAGCAGCTTAGGGAACTCCGACTACACC. Its protein is CASSLGNSDYT. The complete CDR3 sequence is CASSLGNSDYTF.

There are a few counts of this clone. The listed genes are named as in mouse. Coverage ceases 1 residue before the CDR3 finishes, and the germline J gene fills in the end. V usage is TRBV26 and J usage is TRBJ1-1, with 7 bases matching TRBD1. Germline trimming cut 4 bases from V and 2 bases from J; bases unmatched to any gene: 1. Germline lookup yields CDR1 KGHPV and CDR2 FQNQEV (reference sequence). The CDR3 spans 13 residues. This CDR3 reads CASSRTGNTEVFF. The CDR3 DNA, read in part, is TGTGCCAGCAGTCGGACAGGTAACACAGAAGTCTTC.

Regarding this clone: Each gene name is a mouse one. The read ends 1 residue before the CDR3 terminus; that terminus is restored from the germline J gene. The V and J genes are TRBV2 and TRBJ2-5; the match to TRBD1 covers 8 bases. The CDR3 spans 14 residues. The germline V gene has CDR1 LGHNA and CDR2 YSYQKL. The V gene end was trimmed by 3 bases and the J gene end by 2 bases; junction bases not matched to a gene: 1. The CDR3 bases that were read are TGTGCCAGCAGCCAGGACAGGGCCCAAGACACCCAGTAC. It codes for CASSQDRAQDTQY. The full CDR3 sequence reads CASSQDRAQDTQYF. The complete variable domain, with remaining parts taken from reference TRBV2 and TRBJ2-5, reads DPKIIQKPKYLVAVTGSEKILICEQYLGHNAMYWYRQSAKKPLEFMFSYSYQKLMDNQTASSRFQPQSSKKNHLDLQITALKPDDSATYFCASSQDRAQDTQYFGPGTRLLVL.

This clone is medium-sized within its sample. The genes and germline here are from mouse. The read is 1 residue too short to cover the CDR3 end, so that end is filled in from the germline J gene. The chain employs TRBV26 and TRBJ2-5, with TRBD1 matching 7 bases. Per the germline V gene, CDR1 is KGHPV and CDR2 is FQNQEV (reference sequence). This CDR3 is 15 amino acids long. V gave up 3 bases and J gave up 4 bases; unmatched junction bases: 7. The part of the CDR3 DNA that was read is TGTGCCAGCAGTCTCTCCGGGACAGCCAAAGACACCCAGTAC. Protein sequence: CASSLSGTAKDTQY. The whole CDR3 reads CASSLSGTAKDTQYF.

This clone was seen more than once but under ten times. Germline and genes: mouse. The CDR3 is cut off 1 residue early in the read; its end comes from the germline J gene. The genes are TRBV26 and TRBJ1-3; TRBD1 agrees at 8 bases. The CDR3 sequence is 15 residues long. The trim removed 3 bases at V and 2 bases at J, leaving 3 bases unmatched. Germline V gene data show CDR1 as KGHPV and CDR2 as FQNQEV (reference sequence). CDR3 bases read: TGTGCCAGCAGTCTTCAGGGGGCGGCTGGAAATACGCTCTAT. Amino acids: CASSLQGAAGNTLY. The CDR3 reads in full as CASSLQGAAGNTLYF.

As regards this clone: Mouse names are used for the genes. The sequence runs out 1 residue before the end of the CDR3; the remainder is reconstructed from the germline J gene. This chain joins TRBV13-3 and TRBJ2-3, with 7 bases matching TRBD1. J gave up 2 bases and V 1 base, and 4 bases lay outside the gene matches. In germline, CDR1 is NNHDY, CDR2 SYVADS. This CDR3 is 15 amino acids long. CDR3 DNA (partial): TGTGCCAGCAGTGATAGCAGGGGGTTTGCAGAAACGCTGTAT. Encoded protein: CASSDSRGFAETLY. The full-length CDR3 reads as CASSDSRGFAETLYF.

To note about this clone: The listed genes are named as in mouse. The read gets to within 1 residue of the CDR3 end, and the germline J gene fills in the rest. This chain connects TRBV24 to TRBJ2-5; the match to TRBD2 covers 11 bases. Germline-derived CDR1 and CDR2 are KGHTA and FRNEEI. The CDR3 sequence is 14 residues long. The junction had 0 bases not matched to a gene; V was cut back by 4 bases and J by 3 bases. Incomplete CDR3 DNA: TGTGCCAGCAGTCGGGACTGGGGGCAAGACACCCAGTAC. Translation: CASSRDWGQDTQY. The complete CDR3 reads CASSRDWGQDTQYF.

A word on this clone: The listed genes are named as in mouse. The CDR3 end is not reached by the read, which stops 1 residue before it; the germline J gene fills it in. This chain joins TRBV26 and TRBJ2-7, with 12 nucleotides matching TRBD2. The germline gives CDR1 KGHPV, CDR2 FQNQEV (reference sequence). The ends lost 4 bases at V and 6 bases at J; junction bases unmatched: 4. The CDR3 is 14 amino acids. The sequenced part of the CDR3 DNA is TGTGCCAGCAGTCCGGACTGGGGGGGATTTGAACAGTAC. Protein sequence: CASSPDWGGFEQY. The whole CDR3 region reads CASSPDWGGFEQYF.

In the case of this clone: Gene names and germline refer to mouse. The read is 1 residue too short to cover the CDR3 end, so that end is filled in from the germline J gene. V and J are TRBV26 and TRBJ2-5; the D call may be TRBD1 or TRBD2 (6 bases each). CDR1 KGHPV and CDR2 FQNQEV come from the germline V gene (reference sequence). The CDR3 is 13 amino acids. V was pared by 2 bases and J by 4 bases, with 7 bases between. Partial CDR3 DNA: TGTGCCAGCAGTCTGAGGGGGGAAGACACCCAGTAC. Translation gives CASSLRGEDTQY. The entire CDR3 is CASSLRGEDTQYF.

Details on this clone: Germline and genes: mouse. The read ends 1 residue shy of where the CDR3 ends; the end is completed using the germline J gene. The chain has TRBV26 and TRBJ1-3; D is uncertain. Germline V CDR1 and CDR2: KGHPV, FQNQEV (reference sequence). The CDR3 consists of 14 residues. The V and J ends lost 2 bases and 3 bases respectively, with 8 bases between them. Incomplete CDR3 DNA: TGTGCCAGCAGTCTGGAGGGTGGTGGAAATACGCTCTAT. Translation: CASSLEGGGNTLY. The CDR3 in full is CASSLEGGGNTLYF. The whole variable domain, filled in from reference TRBV26 and TRBJ1-3, reads NSKVIQTPRYLVKGQGQKAKMRCIPEKGHPVVFWYQQNKNNEFKFLINFQNQEVLQQIDMTEKRFSAECPSNSPCSLEIQSSEAGDSALYLCASSLEGGGNTLYFGEGSRLIVV.

As concerns this clone: Here the gene names and germline are mouse. The read falls 1 residue short of the CDR3 end, and the missing part is taken from the germline J gene. The V call is TRBV13-3, the J call TRBJ2-1; TRBD2 matches 9 bases. Unmatched junction bases numbered 3, after V lost 2 bases and J lost 3 bases. Germline V gene sequence: CDR1 NNHDY, CDR2 SYVADS. The CDR3 consists of 15 residues. CDR3 bases read: TGTGCCAGCAGTGACCTGGGGGGGATCTATGCTGAGCAGTTC. Amino acids: CASSDLGGIYAEQF. The whole CDR3 reads CASSDLGGIYAEQFF.

By its share, this clone is large. Germline and genes here are mouse. The sequenced part of the CDR3 DNA is TGTGCCAGCAGTGCCGGGACAGGGGCCTCTGGAAATACGCTCTAT. This gives the protein CASSAGTGASGNTLY. The whole CDR3 protein is CASSAGTGASGNTLYF. The genes are TRBV19 and TRBJ1-3, with TRBD1 identical over 10 bases. The read halts 1 residue ahead of the CDR3 end, with the missing end drawn from the germline J gene. CDR1 is FNHDT, CDR2 SITEND, per germline (reference sequence). Trimming at V came to 4 bases and at J to 1 base, leaving 5 bases not matched to a gene. The CDR3 is made up of 16 amino acids.

This clone is medium-sized by share. Mouse names are used for the genes. The CDR3 end lies 1 residue beyond the end of the read and is filled in from the germline J gene. The chain links TRBV26 to TRBJ1-3; D is unclear. V was cut by 0 bases and J by 1 base, with 4 bases left in between. This CDR3 spans 14 amino acids. Germline V gene sequence: CDR1 KGHPV, CDR2 FQNQEV (reference sequence). The DNA read from the CDR3 is TGTGCCAGCAGTCTGTCGCAATCTGGAAATACGCTCTAT. As protein: CASSLSQSGNTLY. The CDR3, in full, reads CASSLSQSGNTLYF.

Worth noting for this clone: Gene names are the mouse ones. The observed sequence ends 1 residue before the CDR3 terminus, with the missing tail filled in from the germline J gene. The chain has TRBV13-3 and TRBJ2-1, with 10 bases lining up with TRBD1. J lost 5 bases, V lost 5 bases, and 4 bases had no gene match. The CDR3 extends over 14 amino acids. The germline V gene encodes CDR1 NNHDY and CDR2 SYVADS. CDR3 residues: CASSRDRGHAEQFF. The CDR3 bases that were read are TGTGCCAGCAGCCGGGACAGGGGCCATGCTGAGCAGTTC.

This clone qualifies as medium-sized. Gene names are the mouse ones. Sequencing ends 1 residue short of the CDR3 end; the germline J gene provides the rest. The rearrangement joins TRBV13-1 to TRBJ1-1; D gene uncertain. Deletions cut 3 bases from V and 0 bases from J, with 6 bases between. CDR1 NSHNY and CDR2 SYGAGN come from the germline V gene. CDR3 length equals 13 residues. The CDR3 is CASSGQANTEVFF. Partial CDR3 DNA: TGTGCCAGCAGTGGGCAAGCAAACACAGAAGTCTTC.

To note about this clone: The genes and germline here are from mouse. CDR3 DNA, as far as it was read: TGTGCCAGCAGTCGGGACTGGGGGTATGAACAGTAC. The encoded protein is CASSRDWGYEQY. The CDR3 in its entirety is CASSRDWGYEQYF. The chain is built from TRBV15 and TRBJ2-7, with 11 bases that match TRBD2. The read gets to within 1 residue of the CDR3 end, and the germline J gene fills in the rest. Germline loops: CDR1 SGHND, CDR2 FRSKSL. CDR3 length: 13 residues. The V and J ends lost 5 bases and 4 bases, in that order; junction bases with no gene match: 1.

A remark on this clone: Gene names follow the mouse nomenclature. The CDR3 end falls 1 residue outside the read, so it is completed with the germline J gene. The chain couples TRBV19 to TRBJ1-2, with 9 bases matching TRBD1. Germline V lookup: CDR1 FNHDT, CDR2 SITEND (reference sequence). The CDR3 length is 14 residues. Germline trimming cut 4 bases from V and 1 base from J; bases unmatched to any gene: 2. The DNA read from the CDR3 is TGTGCCAGCAGTTCGGGACAGGGAAACTCCGACTACACC. Translating it yields CASSSGQGNSDYT. The whole CDR3 protein reads CASSSGQGNSDYTF.

Judged by abundance, this clone is medium-sized. Gene names follow the mouse nomenclature. The read stops 1 residue short of the end of the CDR3; the missing end is completed from the germline J gene. This chain uses TRBV26 with TRBJ2-5, with 8 bases identical to TRBD1. The length of the CDR3 is 14 residues. V lost 2 bases, J lost 6 bases, and 4 bases stayed unmatched. The V gene's germline CDR1 is KGHPV and CDR2 FQNQEV (reference sequence). CDR3 in amino acids: CASSLDRGGDTQYF. The CDR3 DNA, read in part, is TGTGCCAGCAGTCTGGACAGGGGAGGGGACACCCAGTAC.

This clone is labeled as medium-sized. Gene and germline names: mouse. With the read ending 1 residue before the CDR3 end, the germline J gene is used to fill in that end. The chain has TRBV26 and TRBJ2-7; 7 nucleotides agree with TRBD1. Germline V lookup: CDR1 KGHPV, CDR2 FQNQEV (reference sequence). The CDR3 runs 13 residues. Unmatched junction bases numbered 1, after V lost 5 bases and J lost 0 bases. CDR3 in amino acids: CASSTGVSYEQYF. Incomplete CDR3 DNA: TGTGCCAGCAGTACAGGGGTCTCCTATGAACAGTAC. Filled out from reference TRBV26 and TRBJ2-7, the complete variable domain reads NSKVIQTPRYLVKGQGQKAKMRCIPEKGHPVVFWYQQNKNNEFKFLINFQNQEVLQQIDMTEKRFSAECPSNSPCSLEIQSSEAGDSALYLCASSTGVSYEQYFGPGTRLTVL.

For this clone: Gene labels here are mouse ones. The sequenced fragment ends 1 residue before the CDR3 boundary, so the rest is inferred from the germline J gene. The chain employs TRBV26 and TRBJ1-3; no reliable D call. Germline values: CDR1 KGHPV, CDR2 FQNQEV (reference sequence). V lost 2 bases, J lost 6 bases, and 11 bases lay in between. The CDR3 sequence is 14 residues long. The CDR3 region is CASSLEGGENTLYF. CDR3 DNA, as far as it was read: TGTGCCAGCAGTCTGGAGGGTGGTGAAAATACGCTCTAT.

This clone was counted only a few times. Genes here carry mouse names. The read ends 1 residue before the CDR3 terminus; that terminus is restored from the germline J gene. The chain joins TRBV26 to TRBJ2-7; D is possibly TRBD1 (6 bases). Trimming took 4 bases from V and 4 from J, leaving 8 bases between them. The CDR3 runs 12 residues. Germline assignment: CDR1 KGHPV and CDR2 FQNQEV (reference sequence). Incomplete CDR3 DNA: TGTGCCAGCAGTCCCGGACAGTATGAACAGTAC. Its translation is CASSPGQYEQY. The whole CDR3 sequence is CASSPGQYEQYF.

With respect to this clone: Gene names refer to mouse genes. The read halts 1 residue ahead of the CDR3 end, with the missing end drawn from the germline J gene. The chain carries TRBV12-1 and TRBJ2-4, with D tentatively TRBD1 or TRBD2 (5 bases each). The CDR3 is 14 amino acids. Germline-derived CDR1 and CDR2 are SGHSN and HYEKVE. V was clipped by 0 bases and J by 3 bases, with 9 bases between them. This chain's CDR3 is CASSLGGGQNTLYF. The sequenced CDR3 bases are TGTGCCAGCTCTCTCGGGGGAGGACAAAACACCTTGTAC.

About this clone itself: The gene names here belong to mouse. Coverage ceases 1 residue before the CDR3 finishes, and the germline J gene fills in the end. The same CDR3 arises from other DNA sequences in this sample as well. V gene TRBV26 combines with J gene TRBJ1-1, with no clear D. Germline values: CDR1 KGHPV, CDR2 FQNQEV (reference sequence). V was trimmed by 2 bases and J by 3 bases, leaving 1 base between them. This CDR3 comprises 11 residues. The DNA read from the CDR3 is TGTGCCAGCAGTCTGGACACAGAAGTCTTC. Protein sequence: CASSLDTEVF. The complete CDR3 reads CASSLDTEVFF.